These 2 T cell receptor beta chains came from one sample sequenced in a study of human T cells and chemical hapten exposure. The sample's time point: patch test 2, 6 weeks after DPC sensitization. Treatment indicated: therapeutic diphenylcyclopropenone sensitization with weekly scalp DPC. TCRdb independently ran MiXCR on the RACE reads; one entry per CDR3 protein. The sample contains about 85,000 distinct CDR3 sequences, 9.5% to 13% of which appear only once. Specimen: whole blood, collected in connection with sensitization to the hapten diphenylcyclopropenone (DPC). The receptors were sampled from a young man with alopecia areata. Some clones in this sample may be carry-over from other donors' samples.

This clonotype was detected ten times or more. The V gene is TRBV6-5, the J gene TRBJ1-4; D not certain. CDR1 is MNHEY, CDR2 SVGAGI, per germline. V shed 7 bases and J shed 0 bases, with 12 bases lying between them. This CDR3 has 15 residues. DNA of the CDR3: TGTGCCAGCAAACAAAGCCTTGCAACTAATGAAAAACTGTTTTTT. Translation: CASKQSLATNEKLFF.

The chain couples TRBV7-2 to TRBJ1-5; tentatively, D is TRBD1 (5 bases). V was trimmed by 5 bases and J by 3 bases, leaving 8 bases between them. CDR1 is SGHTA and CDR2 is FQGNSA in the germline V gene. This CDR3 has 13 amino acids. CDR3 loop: CASSGDANQPQHF. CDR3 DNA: TGTGCCAGCAGCGGGGACGCCAATCAGCCCCAGCATTTT. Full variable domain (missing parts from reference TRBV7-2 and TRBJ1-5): GAGVSQSPSNKVTEKGKDVELRCDPISGHTALYWYRQSLGQGLEFLIYFQGNSAPDKSGLPSDRFSAERTGGSVSTLTIQRTQQEDSAVYLCASSGDANQPQHFGDGTRLSIL.